This T cell receptor (beta chain) was retrieved from a study of blood T cell repertoires in COVID-19. About the research overall: Specimens from acute and convalescent COVID-19 originated in the United States, Italy and Spain. PBMCs, B-cell-depleted T cells, or T cells were the source of the cDNA or gDNA that made up the material.

CDR1 is KGHSH, CDR2 LQKENI, per germline. The CDR3 contains 17 residues. The V and J ends lost 2 bases and 2 bases, in that order; junction bases with no gene match: 2. In the authors' methods: How many nucleated cells were present was estimated from reference gene primer amplification. Clones were read by immunoSEQ multiplex PCR, and TCRdb kept only the in-frame ones, dropping some. Clonal size and the V and J genes are those of that table, whereas D and trimming came from the DNA. Here the sample spans 30,000 to 45,000 clones, around 88% being singletons. The TCR originated in a woman in her sixties or seventies with active COVID-19. The gene calls are TRBV18 and TRBJ2-2; TRBD2 agrees at 13 bases. Sequenced input: peripheral blood. CDR3 coding DNA: TGTGCCAGCTCACCAAGGACTAGCGGGGGAAACACCGGGGAGCTGTTTTTT. As protein: CASSPRTSGGNTGELFF. The complete variable domain, with remaining parts taken from reference TRBV18 and TRBJ2-2, reads NAGVMQNPRHLVRRRGQEARLRCSPMKGHSHVYWYRQLPEEGLKFMVYLQKENIIDESGMPKERFSAEFPKEGPSILRIQQVVRGDSAAYFCASSPRTSGGNTGELFFGEGSRLTVL.